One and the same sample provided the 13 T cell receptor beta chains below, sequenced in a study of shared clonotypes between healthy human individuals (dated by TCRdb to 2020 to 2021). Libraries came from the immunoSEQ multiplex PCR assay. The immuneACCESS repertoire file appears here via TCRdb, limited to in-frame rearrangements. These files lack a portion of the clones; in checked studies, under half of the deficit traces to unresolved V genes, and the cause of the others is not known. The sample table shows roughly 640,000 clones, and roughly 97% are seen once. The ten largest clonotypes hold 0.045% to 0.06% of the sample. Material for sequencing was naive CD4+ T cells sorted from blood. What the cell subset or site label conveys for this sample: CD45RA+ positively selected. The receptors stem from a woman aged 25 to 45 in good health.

The CDR3 region is CASSSEGPTGELFF. CDR3 DNA sequence: TGCGCCAGCAGCTCCGAGGGGCCCACCGGGGAGCTGTTTTTT. This chain joins TRBV5-1 and TRBJ2-2, with D perhaps TRBD1 or TRBD2 (5 bases each). The CDR3 runs 14 residues. The germline V and J ends were trimmed by 3 bases and 4 bases, with 10 bases remaining between them. Germline V gene sequence: CDR1 SGHRS, CDR2 YFSETQ.

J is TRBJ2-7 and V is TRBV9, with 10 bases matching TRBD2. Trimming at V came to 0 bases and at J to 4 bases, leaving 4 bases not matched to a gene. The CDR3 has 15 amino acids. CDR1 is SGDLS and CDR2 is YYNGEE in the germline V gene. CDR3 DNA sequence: TGTGCCAGCAGCGTAGGAGGAGCGGGAGGGTACGAGCAGTACTTC. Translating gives CASSVGGAGGYEQYF.

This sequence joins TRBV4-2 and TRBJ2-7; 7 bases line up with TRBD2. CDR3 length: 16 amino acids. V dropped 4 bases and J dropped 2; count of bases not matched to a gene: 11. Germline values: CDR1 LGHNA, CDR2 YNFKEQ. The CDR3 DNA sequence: TGTGCCAGCAGCCCCCAGGGTAGCGGGTTTACCTACGAGCAGTACTTC. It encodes CASSPQGSGFTYEQYF.

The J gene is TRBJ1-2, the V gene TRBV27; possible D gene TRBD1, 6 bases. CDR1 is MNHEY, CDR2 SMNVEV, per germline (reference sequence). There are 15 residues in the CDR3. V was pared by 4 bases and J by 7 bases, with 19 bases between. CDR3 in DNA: TGTGCCAGCAGTTCCGCGACAGGATTATCCAGTGGCTACACCTTC. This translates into CASSSATGLSSGYTF.

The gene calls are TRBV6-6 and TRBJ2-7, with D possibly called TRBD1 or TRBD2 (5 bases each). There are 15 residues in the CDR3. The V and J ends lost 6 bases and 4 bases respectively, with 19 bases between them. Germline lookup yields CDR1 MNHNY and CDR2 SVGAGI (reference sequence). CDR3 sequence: CASRTLLGDGYEQYF. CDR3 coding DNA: TGTGCCAGCAGGACACTGCTTGGGGACGGATACGAGCAGTACTTC.

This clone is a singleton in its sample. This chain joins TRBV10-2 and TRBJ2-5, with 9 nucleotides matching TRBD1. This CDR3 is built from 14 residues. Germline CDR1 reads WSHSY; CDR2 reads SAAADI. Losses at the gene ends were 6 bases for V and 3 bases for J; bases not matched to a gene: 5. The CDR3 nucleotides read TGCGCCAGCAGCCCACAGGGGGCTGAAGAGACCCAGTACTTC. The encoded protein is CASSPQGAEETQYF.

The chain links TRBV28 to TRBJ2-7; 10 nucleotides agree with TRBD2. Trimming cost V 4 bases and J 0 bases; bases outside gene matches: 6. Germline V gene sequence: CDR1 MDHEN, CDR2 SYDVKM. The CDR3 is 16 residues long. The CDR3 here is CASSSGLAVISYEQYF. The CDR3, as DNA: TGTGCCAGCAGTTCCGGACTAGCGGTAATCTCCTACGAGCAGTACTTC.

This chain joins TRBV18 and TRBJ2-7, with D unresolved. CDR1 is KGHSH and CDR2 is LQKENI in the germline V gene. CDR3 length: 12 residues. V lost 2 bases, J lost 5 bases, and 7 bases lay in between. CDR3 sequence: CASSPVVDEQYF. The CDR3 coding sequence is TGTGCCAGCTCACCAGTCGTCGACGAGCAGTACTTC.

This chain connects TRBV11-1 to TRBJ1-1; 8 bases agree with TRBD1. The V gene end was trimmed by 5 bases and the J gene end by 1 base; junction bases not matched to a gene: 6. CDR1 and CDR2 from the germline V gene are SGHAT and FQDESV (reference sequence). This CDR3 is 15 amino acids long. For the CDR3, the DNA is TGTGCCAGCAGCCCCCGGACAGGGAAGAACACTGAAGCTTTCTTT. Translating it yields CASSPRTGKNTEAFF. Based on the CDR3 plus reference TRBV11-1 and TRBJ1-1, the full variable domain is EAEVAQSPRYKITEKSQAVAFWCDPISGHATLYWYRQILGQGPELLVQFQDESVVDDSQLPKDRFSAERLKGVDSTLKIQPAELGDSAMYLCASSPRTGKNTEAFFGQGTRLTVV.

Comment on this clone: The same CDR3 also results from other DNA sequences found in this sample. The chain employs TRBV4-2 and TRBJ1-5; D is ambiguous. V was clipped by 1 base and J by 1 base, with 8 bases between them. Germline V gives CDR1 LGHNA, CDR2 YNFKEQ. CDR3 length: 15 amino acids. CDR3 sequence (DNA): TGTGCCAGCAGCCAAGGGGGAGGAAGCAATCAGCCCCAGCATTTT. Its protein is CASSQGGGSNQPQHF.

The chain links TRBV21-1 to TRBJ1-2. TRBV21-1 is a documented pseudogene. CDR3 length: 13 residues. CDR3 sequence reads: CASSKHPHYGYTF. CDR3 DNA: TGTGCCAGCAGCAAACACCCACACTATGGCTACACCTTC.

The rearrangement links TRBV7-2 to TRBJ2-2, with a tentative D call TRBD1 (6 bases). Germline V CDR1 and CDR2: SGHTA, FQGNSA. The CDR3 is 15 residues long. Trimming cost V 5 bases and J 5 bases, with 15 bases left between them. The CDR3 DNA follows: TGTGCCAGCAGCGAAACAGGGTTAACAACCGGGGAGCTGTTTTTT. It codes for CASSETGLTTGELFF.

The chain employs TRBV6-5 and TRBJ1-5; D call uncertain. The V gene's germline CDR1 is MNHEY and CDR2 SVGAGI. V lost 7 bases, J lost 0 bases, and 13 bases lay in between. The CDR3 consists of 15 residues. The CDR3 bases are TGTGCCAGCAAACTCGACACTTATAGCAATCAGCCCCAGCATTTT. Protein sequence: CASKLDTYSNQPQHF.